The 22 T cell receptor beta chains below come from one sample, sequenced in a study of blood T cell repertoires in COVID-19. Measured with immunoSEQ multiplex PCR; TCRdb has only the in-frame clones, and not every one. The sample carries 400,000 or so clones, about 87% recorded once. The sequencing input was peripheral blood. Receptors originate from a man between 18 and 35 years old with COVID-19, enrolled during active disease.

The chain recombines TRBV6-5 with TRBJ2-3; no definite D call. CDR3 length equals 13 residues. V was cut by 6 bases and J by 0 bases, with 7 bases left in between. Germline V gives CDR1 MNHEY, CDR2 SVGAGI. DNA for the CDR3: TGTGCCAGCAGCGTCACTAGCACAGATACGCAGTATTTT. It codes for CASSVTSTDTQYF.

The chain carries TRBV6-5 and TRBJ1-5, with TRBD1 matching over 7 bases. With 6 bases clipped from V and 4 bases from J, the junction kept 3 bases outside the gene matches. Germline values: CDR1 MNHEY, CDR2 SVGAGI. This CDR3 has 13 amino acids. In DNA, the CDR3 is TGTGCCAGCAGCAGGGGGGTGAATCAGCCCCAGCATTTT. Its translation: CASSRGVNQPQHF.

The chain is built from TRBV5-1 and TRBJ2-3; 9 bases fit TRBD2. The trim removed 2 bases at V and 4 bases at J, leaving 8 bases unmatched. Germline values: CDR1 SGHRS, CDR2 YFSETQ. The CDR3 totals 16 residues. The CDR3 is CASSFGDSGGADTQYF. CDR3 in DNA: TGCGCCAGCAGCTTTGGGGATAGCGGGGGCGCAGATACGCAGTATTTT.

The chain combines TRBV5-5 with TRBJ2-1; 9 nucleotides agree with TRBD2. V lost 4 bases and J lost 9; bases outside the gene matches: 5. Germline lookup yields CDR1 SGHKS and CDR2 YYEKEE (reference sequence). The CDR3 consists of 13 residues. CDR3 DNA: TGTGCCAGCAGCCTTAGCGGGAGTGTTGAGCAGTTCTTC. As protein: CASSLSGSVEQFF.

This clone showed up just a few times. The chain has TRBV5-1 and TRBJ2-7, with 10 bases lining up with TRBD2. Germline lookup yields CDR1 SGHRS and CDR2 YFSETQ. V trimming: 3 bases; J trimming: 0 bases; junction bases outside the gene matches: 9. This CDR3 comprises 17 residues. CDR3 sequence reads: CASSSAVRTSGSYEQYF. CDR3 DNA sequence: TGCGCCAGCAGCTCCGCTGTTCGGACTAGCGGCTCCTACGAGCAGTACTTC.

The chain combines TRBV9 with TRBJ1-3, with 7 bases matching TRBD1. This CDR3 is 14 amino acids long. J gave up 4 bases and V 3 bases, and 4 bases lay outside the gene matches. The germline V gene encodes CDR1 SGDLS and CDR2 YYNGEE. Here the CDR3 DNA reads TGTGCCAGCAGCGCGACAGGGCGCGGAAACACCATATATTTT. It translates to CASSATGRGNTIYF.

The chain employs TRBV13 and TRBJ2-1; 7 bases align to TRBD1. CDR3 size: 15 residues. CDR1 is PRHDT and CDR2 is FYEKMQ in the germline V gene (reference sequence). V lost 5 bases and J lost 4; bases outside the gene matches: 8. CDR3 DNA sequence: TGTGCCAGCAGCCTCCCTCGGACAGGTTACAATGAGCAGTTCTTC. This sequence encodes CASSLPRTGYNEQFF. The full variable domain, rest sourced from reference TRBV13 and TRBJ2-1, is AAGVIQSPRHLIKEKRETATLKCYPIPRHDTVYWYQQGPGQDPQFLISFYEKMQSDKGSIPDRFSAQQFSDYHSELNMSSLELGDSALYFCASSLPRTGYNEQFFGPGTRLTVL.

The chain combines TRBV19 with TRBJ2-1; D might be TRBD2 (6 bases). Looked up from germline, CDR1 is LNHDA and CDR2 is SQIVND (reference sequence). The CDR3 spans 16 residues. The V end lost 5 bases, the J end lost 1 base, and 15 bases lay between the germline ends. The CDR3 sequence: CASSPQGRGSYNEQFF. The CDR3 nucleotides read TGTGCCAGTAGTCCTCAGGGTCGGGGGTCCTACAATGAGCAGTTCTTC. The variable domain in full, completed from reference TRBV19 and TRBJ2-1, reads DGGITQSPKYLFRKEGQNVTLSCEQNLNHDAMYWYRQDPGQGLRLIYYSQIVNDFQKGDIAEGYSVSREKKESFPLTVTSAQKNPTAFYLCASSPQGRGSYNEQFFGPGTRLTVL.

V usage is TRBV3-1 (or the pseudogene TRBV3-2) and J usage is TRBJ1-1; TRBD1 is a possible D gene (6 bases). The ends were cut back, 4 bases at V and 3 bases at J, with 15 bases in the middle. CDR3 length equals 15 residues. Germline CDR1 is LGHDT and CDR2 is YNNKEL (reference sequence). CDR3: CASSPRGGGYTEAFF. CDR3 coding DNA: TGTGCCAGCAGCCCCAGAGGGGGGGGGTACACTGAAGCTTTCTTT.

The gene calls are TRBV5-1 and TRBJ2-7; 7 bases agree with TRBD1. The CDR3 loop spans 18 amino acids. Germline lookup yields CDR1 SGHRS and CDR2 YFSETQ. V trimming: 3 bases; J trimming: 6 bases; junction bases outside the gene matches: 21. CDR3 DNA sequence: TGCGCCAGCAGCTCGCAGAACGACAGGGTGTGGCGCCTGAGCGAGCAGTACTTC. Its translation: CASSSQNDRVWRLSEQYF.

The chain recombines TRBV7-9 with TRBJ2-1; weak D call: TRBD1 (5 bases). CDR3 length: 15 residues. Germline-derived CDR1 and CDR2 are SEHNR and FQNEAQ (reference sequence). V was cut by 10 bases and J by 2 bases, with 18 bases left in between. CDR3 sequence (DNA): TGTGCCACAAATAGAGACAGAATAACCTACAATGAGCAGTTCTTC. It encodes CATNRDRITYNEQFF.

The chain combines TRBV20-1 with TRBJ1-2; D unresolved. This CDR3 is built from 11 residues. The germline V gene has CDR1 DFQATT and CDR2 SNEGSKA (reference sequence). V shed 0 bases and J shed 7 bases, with 6 bases lying between them. The CDR3 bases are TGCAGTGCTAGAGATGCAGGTGGCTACACCTTC. Protein sequence: CSARDAGGYTF.

The V gene is TRBV2, the J gene TRBJ2-3; 11 bases align to TRBD1. V was clipped by 6 bases and J by 2 bases; unmatched bases: 10. The CDR3 is made up of 17 amino acids. Germline CDR1 reads SNHLY; CDR2 reads FYNNEI. The CDR3 protein is CASRTGTGGLVTDTQYF. Written as DNA, the CDR3 is TGTGCCAGCAGGACCGGGACAGGGGGATTGGTCACAGATACGCAGTATTTT.

The chain joins TRBV6-5 to TRBJ2-2; D is ambiguous. The CDR3 contains 15 residues. Trimming stripped 6 bases from V and 1 base from J, with 12 bases between. Germline CDR1 reads MNHEY; CDR2 reads SVGAGI. This chain's CDR3 is CASRALKWNTGELFF. The DNA for the CDR3 is TGTGCCAGCAGGGCTTTAAAGTGGAACACCGGGGAGCTGTTTTTT.

V is TRBV14 and J is TRBJ2-1; 9 nucleotides align to TRBD1. This CDR3 comprises 16 residues. V was pared by 3 bases and J by 4 bases, with 7 bases of the junction left unmatched. Germline-derived CDR1 and CDR2 are SGHDN and FVKESK. DNA for the CDR3: TGTGCCAGCAGCCAGAAGCCGGGACAGGGATACAATGAGCAGTTCTTC. Its translation: CASSQKPGQGYNEQFF. Full variable domain (rest looked up from reference TRBV14 and TRBJ2-1): EAGVTQFPSHSVIEKGQTVTLRCDPISGHDNLYWYRRVMGKEIKFLLHFVKESKQDESGMPNNRFLAERTGGTYSTLKVQPAELEDSGVYFCASSQKPGQGYNEQFFGPGTRLTVL.

The chain couples TRBV29-1 to TRBJ1-3; 12 bases fit TRBD1. V lost 0 bases, J lost 3 bases, and 6 bases stayed unmatched. CDR3 length: 17 amino acids. Germline V gives CDR1 SQVTM, CDR2 ANQGSEA. For the CDR3, the DNA is TGCAGCGTTGAAGATCCTGGGGACAGGGGGCTTGGAAACACCATATATTTT. As protein: CSVEDPGDRGLGNTIYF. Together with reference TRBV29-1 and TRBJ1-3, the CDR3 gives the full variable domain: SAVISQKPSRDICQRGTSLTIQCQVDSQVTMMFWYRQQPGQSLTLIATANQGSEATYESGFVIDKFPISRPNLTFSTLTVSNMSPEDSSIYLCSVEDPGDRGLGNTIYFGEGSWLTVV.

The CDR3 nucleotides read TGTGCCAGCAGCCTAGGTTGGGGGGGGCATGAAAAACTGTTTTTT. Residues: CASSLGWGGHEKLFF. The genes are TRBV7-8 and TRBJ1-4; a weak D match, TRBD1 (6 bases). CDR3 length: 15 residues. Germline lookup yields CDR1 SGHVS and CDR2 FQNEAQ. The ends were cut back, 5 bases at V and 6 bases at J, with 16 bases in the middle.

This chain links TRBV6-5 with TRBJ2-5, with 10 bases aligning to TRBD1. The V segment lost 2 bases and the J segment 2 bases; nucleotides outside the gene matches: 2. This CDR3 is built from 15 residues. Germline-derived CDR1 and CDR2 are MNHEY and SVGAGI. For the CDR3, the DNA is TGTGCCAGCAGTTACGACAGGGGGCTACAAGAGACCCAGTACTTC. It specifies CASSYDRGLQETQYF.

The chain uses TRBV10-3 and TRBJ2-3; 12 bases are shared with TRBD2. Losses at the gene ends were 4 bases for V and 6 bases for J; bases not matched to a gene: 14. The CDR3 length is 18 residues. Germline loops: CDR1 ENHRY, CDR2 SYGVKD. The CDR3 bases are TGTGCCATCAGTGCTGAATTGGCTAGCGGGGGGGCCGGGGATACGCAGTATTTT. Protein sequence: CAISAELASGGAGDTQYF.

CDR3 sequence: CASSSLAGAGDTQYF. Here the CDR3 DNA reads TGTGCCAGCAGCTCACTAGCGGGAGCGGGAGATACGCAGTATTTT. This rearrangement joins TRBV5-4 to TRBJ2-3; 11 positions agree with TRBD2. This CDR3 is built from 15 residues. Germline trimming cut 3 bases from V and 5 bases from J; bases unmatched to any gene: 5. Germline CDR1 is SGHNT and CDR2 is YYREEE (reference sequence).

CDR3 protein: CASAVVLNPEPYEQYF. CDR3 sequence (DNA): TGCGCCAGCGCGGTTGTACTGAACCCAGAACCCTACGAGCAGTACTTC. This chain joins TRBV5-1 and TRBJ2-7; D call uncertain. Germline-derived CDR1 and CDR2 are SGHRS and YFSETQ. V shed 7 bases and J shed 2 bases, with 22 bases lying between them. The CDR3 covers 16 residues.

The chain couples TRBV5-8 to TRBJ2-5, with 9 positions matching TRBD2. The CDR3 has 15 amino acids. Germline CDR1 SGHTS, CDR2 YDEGEE. Trimming took 3 bases from V and 2 from J; bases not matched to a gene: 5. CDR3 sequence (DNA): TGTGCCAGCAGCTCCAGCGGGGGGCCGCAAGAGACCCAGTACTTC. It translates to CASSSSGGPQETQYF. Combining the CDR3 with reference TRBV5-8 and TRBJ2-5 gives the whole variable domain EAGVTQSPTHLIKTRGQQATLRCSPISGHTSVYWYQQALGLGLQFLLWYDEGEERNRGNFPPRFSGRQFPNYSSELNVNALELEDSALYLCASSSSGGPQETQYFGPGTRLLVL.